This entry is about one T cell receptor beta chain. Via MiXCR, TCRdb re-called the 5' RACE reads, giving one row per CDR3 protein. The sample has 50,000 to 65,000 distinct CDR3 sequences, around 13% seen once. The CDR3 sequence is 12 residues long. V dropped 5 bases and J dropped 8 bases, with 10 bases sitting between them. Germline CDR1 reads LGHDT; CDR2 reads YNNKEL (reference sequence). The data derive from a study of early T cells in non-severe SARS-CoV-2 infection. What was sequenced was whole blood. The J gene is TRBJ1-3, the V gene TRBV3-1, with D tentatively TRBD1 (5 bases). This clonotype was obtained from an adult who was a healthcare worker with PCR-confirmed SARS-CoV-2 infection or an uninfected control (not recorded which). CDR3: CASSSDTDTIYF. CDR3 DNA: TGTGCCAGCAGCTCGGACACTGACACCATATATTTT.